The present entry profiles one T cell receptor beta chain with its context. Its binding antigen is unknown. Per-base qualities were not stored, and no clone one base away is much larger. Measured from the cysteine to the phenylalanine, the CDR3 is 14 residues long. Here the CDR3 DNA is all that survives: 42 bases in frame from base 1. According to the germline V gene, CDR1 reads SGHTA and CDR2 reads FQGNSA. V is reduced by 1 base and J by 5 bases, leaving a spacing of 11 bases between them. The entry originates in a study of cytomegalovirus exposure and HLA in healthy donors (dated by TCRdb to about 2017). As for the study more broadly: An earlier analysis of approximately 640 of the donors reported approximately 270 Gb of sequence data and 100 million to 130 million unique TCR beta sequences from 150 million to 200 million T cells. An early release covering around 630 HLA-typed donors comprised about 300 gigabases of sequencing data and 85 million or so unique TCR sequences. The genetic ancestry cluster associated with self-reported Caucasian donors included 81% of the approximately 430 genotyped donors. The aim of the study was to test whether cataloging public T cell receptors could identify signatures of past pathogen exposure. The study profiled the T cell repertoires of 666 subjects by immunosequencing and related them to cytomegalovirus serostatus. Along with the approximately 700-subject first cohort, a separate validation cohort of over a hundred different subjects was used. High-throughput TCR immunosequencing, statistical association of individual TCRs with disease status, and machine learning were combined to predict cytomegalovirus infection status. To study patterns of TCR occurrence, a later analysis re-analyzed previously published TCR beta repertoires from hundreds of donors and added high-resolution HLA genotyping. The later analysis used no new phenotypic data to find candidate immune exposures, relying instead on TCR beta sequences and their occurrence across donors. To decide whether each TCR beta V gene segment behaved as functional or pseudogenic, an earlier analysis of approximately 620 of the donors relied on high-throughput TCR beta sequencing. Donor age, sex, ethnicity and CMV serostatus were compiled together with the repertoire data. A later genetic analysis used genome-wide SNP genotypes for about 55% of the 666 donors, treating that subset as a discovery cohort. Every repertoire in the discovery cohort had been generated on one and the same sequencing platform. HLA typing covered class I and class II loci at four-digit resolution. Typing coverage varied by locus: about 629-630 donors for A, B, C, DRB1 and DQB1; roughly 520 for DQA1; approximately 610 for DPA1; fewer than 480 for DPB1. A few DR-DQ haplotypes were treated as single units for association and clustering because of strong linkage in the cohort. On average, roughly 240,000 unique TCR beta nucleotide sequences were sequenced per donor among 300 to 500 genotyped donors of the cohort, with around 19% of those sequences being non-productive. Summary of the overall study and its limitations: A later analysis found that most CMV-associated TCR beta chains appeared HLA-restricted, with HLA associations seemingly driven largely by CMV exposure. The only immune exposure information available for the cohort was CMV serostatus. Several of the top co-occurrence clusters appeared to be linked to parvovirus B19, influenza, CMV and Epstein-Barr virus, according to a later analysis. The sequencing pipeline was judged likely to have produced a cluster of highly shared sequence variants as a technical artifact. A further reported finding was that TCR beta sequences accurately predicted the HLA-A and HLA-B alleles for most subjects in the first cohort. When HLA alleles, especially DR and DQ, strongly co-occurred, TCR associations were difficult to assign to individual alleles. Compared with the roughly 670-donor mean, donors in an Asian-associated ancestry cluster had fewer N-insertions in productive TCRs, according to a later genetic analysis. Some IMGT-functional V segments, including TRBV6-2 and TRBV6-3, could not be distinguished by the 87-base-pair reads and were therefore excluded. Only TCR beta chains were sequenced in this cohort, and the absence of alpha or paired-chain data limited detectable features. The authors suggested that the approach could potentially be extended to other disease states and immunological phenotypes. A total of 150 or so TCR beta chains were listed by the study as associated with cytomegalovirus. The classifier was reported to diagnose cytomegalovirus status with high specificity and sensitivity in both the original cohort and the validation cohort. Compared with equally common non-associated chains, HLA-associated TCR beta chains in a later analysis were more clonally expanded and had lower generation probabilities. According to a later analysis, TCR association rates differed among HLA loci, with DRB1 alleles showing the most associated TCRs and HLA-C alleles showing the fewest. Because HLA typing was unavailable for some donors at each locus, only the typed subset was used in association tests. In an earlier analysis of about 600 of the donors, most TCR beta V segments appeared in productive rearrangements about 90% or about 30% of the time, broadly matching IMGT annotations. The earlier analysis of fewer than 750 of the donors excluded some 15 rarely observed V segments, including chromosome 9 orphons, because counts were too low. Most TCR sequences were seen in very few donors, while some public TCRs were found in many individuals. Linkage disequilibrium might explain the correlated functional status among segregating V segments, but an unknown experimental factor could not be ruled out. In a later analysis, some 17,000 TCR beta sequences were associated with specific HLA alleles at a false discovery rate of 0.05. Roughly uniform sequencing depth across donors was assumed in presence/absence analyses, although this assumption may not hold. V-gene and J-gene trimming of TCR beta chains was associated with a missense DCLRE1C variant in a later genetic analysis, and the association was replicated in an independent cohort. In vitro tests confirmed that a few of the cytomegalovirus-associated TCR beta chains recognize cytomegalovirus antigens.

Libraries came from the immunoSEQ multiplex PCR assay. For the multiplex PCR, a mixture combining 60 forward primers for TCR Vbeta segments and 13 reverse primers for TCR Jbeta segments was used. A multiplex PCR assay on genomic DNA amplified the CDR3 region of rearranged TCR beta genes. The amplified TCR beta libraries were sequenced on the Illumina HiSeq System as 87-base-pair reads. The authors' pipeline ran thus. In a later analysis, roughly 80 million unique TCR beta chains were counted across the roughly 670 repertoires, and roughly 9.9 million of these chains were shared by at least two donors. Raw reads were error-corrected and collapsed into unique sequences by a nearest-neighbor algorithm in which closely related sequences were merged to remove PCR and sequencing errors. CDR3 sequences were aligned to IMGT reference sequences to assign V, D and J gene segments. For a sequence to be retained, a match of at least six nucleotides to both a V gene segment and a J gene segment was required. A rearrangement was called productive if the CDR3 had no stop codons and remained in frame with V and J, and every other rearrangement was called non-productive. CDR3 was defined according to IMGT convention as the region running from the second conserved V-encoded cysteine to the conserved J-encoded phenylalanine. Sequences without an unambiguous match to a single V gene segment were excluded from the earlier analysis of about 630 of the donors. In an earlier analysis of roughly 500 of the donors, V segments were called functional above 56.7% productive rearrangements and were called segregating when the between-donor standard deviation exceeded 5%. A statistical classification framework was developed to diagnose cytomegalovirus status using the catalog of TCR beta chain sequences. In a later analysis, TCR nucleotide sequences were compared against IMGT/GENE-DB human TR gene sequences so that V and J genes could be assigned. A later analysis assigned CDR3 sequences and most-parsimonious VDJ recombination scenarios with the TCRdist pipeline. A later analysis defined each TCR beta chain by its CDR3 amino acid sequence plus V-gene family, and excluded reads lacking a unique V-gene family. In a later analysis, approximately 590 highly shared, low-generation-probability nucleotide sequences were removed to address suspected cross-contamination and a sequencing artifact. In a later analysis, a clonal expansion index for each public chain was calculated from normalized within-repertoire ranks of inferred template counts. In a later analysis, generation probabilities were computed with a VDJ recombination model fitted to out-of-frame rearrangements, and the resulting probabilities were checked against IGoR. In a later analysis, hypergeometric tests were used to score TCR-TCR, TCR-HLA and TCR-CMV co-occurrence, with a repertoire-size bias correction applied to TCR pairs. False discovery rates were estimated in a later analysis by permuting HLA or CMV assignments 20 times. In a later analysis, co-occurring TCRs were grouped using DBSCAN, with TCRdist sequence similarity added in when clustering inside HLA-allele-positive subsets. Co-occurrence clustering excluded repertoires with fewer than 30,000 or more than 120,000 public chains, plus five with anomalous nucleotide sharing. In its TCRdb copy, this immuneACCESS table keeps in-frame sequences only and misses some clones. Where compared with another copy, unresolved V genes explain less than half of these, and the others have no known cause. Clone size and V and J calls were adopted from that table, with D and trimming inferred from the DNA. This sample holds more than 60,000 clones; roughly three quarters were observed only once. Over 2.5% of the sample comes from the top ten.

The cohort comprised several hundred healthy bone marrow donors. Cohort members were all nominally healthy when sampled, although unrecorded immune exposures were likely present. The donor tested CMV seronegative, placing the donor among the 350 to 400 seronegative members of the cohort. A peripheral blood sample was provided by each donor, and peripheral blood mononuclear cells were used for TCR beta sequencing. Genomic DNA was extracted from the blood cell samples with the Qiagen DNeasy Blood Extraction Kit. The sequence joins TRBV7-2 to TRBJ1-2; no confident D gene assignment can be made. The sample taken for sequencing was PBMCs. The clonotype was recovered from a young man in good health and CMV-seronegative. The CDR3 has the sequence CASSLDGGNYGYTF. In nucleotide form, the sequence is TGTGCCAGCAGCTTAGACGGCGGGAATTATGGCTACACCTTC.